This T cell receptor (beta chain) was recovered during a study of identifying expanded T cells in peripheral blood. Study observations and caveats: Clone count variance between roughly 2-week samples rose with total template count. Roughly 1.2 clones differed between technical replicates, versus around 15 and 19 over time.

Healthy donors had no documented immune events, such as infections, while sampled. Of note for this clone: The antigen is undetermined.

The assay was immunoSEQ multiplex PCR, and TCRdb's table has in-frame clones only and misses some. The sample yields some 120,000 clones, approximately 88% seen once. The source is a person aged 18 to 69 in good health. Sequenced input: blood.

CDR3 in amino acids: CASSLTRATGFVNEQFF. The CDR3 DNA follows: TGTGCCAGCAGCTTAACCCGGGCGACAGGGTTTGTAAATGAGCAGTTCTTC. The chain joins TRBV13 to TRBJ2-1, with 7 bases matching TRBD1. This CDR3 has 17 amino acids. Germline V CDR1 and CDR2: PRHDT, FYEKMQ (reference sequence). V trimming: 2 bases; J trimming: 7 bases; junction bases outside the gene matches: 14.